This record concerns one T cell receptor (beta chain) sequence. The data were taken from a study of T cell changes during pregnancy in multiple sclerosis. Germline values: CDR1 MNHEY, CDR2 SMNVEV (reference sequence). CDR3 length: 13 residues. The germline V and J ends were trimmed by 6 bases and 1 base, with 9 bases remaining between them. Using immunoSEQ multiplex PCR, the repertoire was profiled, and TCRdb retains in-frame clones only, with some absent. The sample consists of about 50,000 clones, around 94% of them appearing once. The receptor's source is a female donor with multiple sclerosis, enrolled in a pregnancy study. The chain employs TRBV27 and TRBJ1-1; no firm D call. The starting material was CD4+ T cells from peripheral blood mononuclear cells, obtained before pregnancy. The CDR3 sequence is CASSFSANTEAFF. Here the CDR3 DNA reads TGTGCCAGCAGCTTTAGTGCGAACACTGAAGCTTTCTTT.